The clone carrying this T cell receptor (beta chain) appeared many times. Its matching antigen is unknown. This sample stems from a study of read filtering for tumor transcriptome and immune sequencing. Molecular barcoded adaptors covering alpha/delta and beta/gamma chains were used on 400 ng RNA. Via MiXCR, TCRdb re-called the reads, giving one row per CDR3 protein. The sample holds over 50,000 distinct CDR3 sequences, about 21% seen once. The CDR3 is made up of 13 amino acids. Germline V gene data show CDR1 as MNHEY and CDR2 as SVGEGT. V lost 6 bases, J lost 9 bases, and 18 bases lay in between. Study-wide findings and caveats: IR-seq and RNA-seq agreed better without single-read clonotypes.

Specimen: a population of CD138-negative cells sorted from bone marrow. The origin of this receptor is a donor at least 40 years old with multiple myeloma. The rearrangement joins TRBV6-2 or TRBV6-3 to TRBJ2-7; D ambiguous. Here the CDR3 reads CASSSRPESGQYF. The CDR3 bases are TGTGCCAGCAGCTCCCGCCCCGAGTCAGGGCAGTACTTC.